This T cell receptor beta chain was profiled in a study of cytomegalovirus exposure and HLA in healthy donors. Study conclusions and caveats: Most observed TCR sequences were rare, whereas some public TCRs were detected in many donors. Researchers counted around 180 TCR beta chains as cytomegalovirus-associated. CMV antigen specificity of a few CMV-associated chains was confirmed in vitro.

About this clone: The antigen is undetermined.

The donors were in the approximately 110-subject validation cohort; that cohort was separate from the approximately 700-subject first cohort. Data came from immunoSEQ multiplex PCR; TCRdb stores just in-frame clones and leaves some out. Altogether 180,000 or so clones are present, around 84% being singletons, with the ten largest covering around 15%. This CDR3 region has 15 residues. With 0 bases removed from V and 1 base from J, the gap between germline ends came to 9 bases. The germline gives CDR1 LGHNA, CDR2 YNFKEQ. This TCR was recovered from a woman in her twenties or thirties in good health and CMV-seropositive. This rearrangement joins TRBV4-2 to TRBJ2-5; no definite D call. The sequencing input was PBMCs. Here the CDR3 DNA reads TGTGCCAGCAGCCAAGATAGTGCTCGCCAAGAGACCCAGTACTTC. Translated: CASSQDSARQETQYF.